These T cell receptor beta chains were read from a single sample in a study of blood T cell repertoires in COVID-19. This table comes from immunoSEQ multiplex PCR, and its TCRdb copy is limited to in-frame clones, with some not included. Altogether hundreds of thousands of clones are present, about 88% being singletons, with the ten largest covering more than 5.5%. The sequenced material came from peripheral blood. These receptors came from a woman between 70 and 85 years old with COVID-19, enrolled during active disease. CDR3s include the opening cysteine and the closing phenylalanine or tryptophan. Each record gives: J gene, D gene, V gene, clone size, CDR3 protein, CDR3 DNA. The D gene is left open where the match is weak. Size is omitted from some rows. Given values are once, few, many or a class for expanded clones.

TRBJ2-5 . TRBV6-5 . CASSSVGETQYF TGTGCCAGCAGTTCTGTCGGGGAGACCCAGTACTTC
TRBJ2-2 TRBD2 TRBV9 . CASSSTSGGSPWDTGELFF TGTGCCAGCAGCTCAACTAGCGGGGGGTCCCCGTGGGACACCGGGGAGCTGTTTTTT
TRBJ1-1 TRBD1 TRBV5-1 . CASSLKGTANTEAFF TGCGCCAGCAGCTTGAAAGGGACAGCGAACACTGAAGCTTTCTTT
TRBJ1-1 TRBD1 TRBV30 . CAYTLDRVGTEAFF TGTGCCTACACCCTCGACAGGGTGGGGACTGAAGCTTTCTTT
TRBJ1-3 . TRBV19 once CASSIEETTQGNTIYF TGTGCCAGTAGTATAGAAGAAACGACCCAGGGGAACACCATATATTTT
TRBJ1-2 TRBD1 TRBV19 . CASIGRGSYGYTF TGTGCCAGTATCGGCAGGGGGAGCTATGGCTACACCTTC
TRBJ1-5 TRBD1 TRBV6-2/TRBV6-3 . CASSYEGDRPYSNQPQHF TGTGCCAGCAGTTACGAGGGGGACAGGCCCTATAGCAATCAGCCCCAGCATTTT
TRBJ2-7 . TRBV5-1 . CASSLVGLHEQYF TGCGCCAGCAGCTTGGTGGGACTCCACGAGCAGTACTTC
TRBJ2-7 . TRBV5-1 once CASSLGIYYEQYF TGCGCCAGCAGCTTGGGTATCTACTACGAGCAGTACTTC
TRBJ2-7 TRBD2 TRBV6-5 . CASSYIPSGGGEQYF TGTGCCAGCAGTTACATACCATCGGGGGGAGGCGAGCAGTACTTC
TRBJ1-1 TRBD1 TRBV5-1 . CASSPRDRDGVTEAFF TGCGCCAGCAGCCCTCGGGACAGGGATGGAGTCACTGAAGCTTTCTTT
TRBJ2-7 TRBD1 TRBV3-1/TRBV3-2 . CASSQGTGQGASGQYF TGTGCCAGCAGCCAAGGAACCGGACAGGGGGCGAGTGGGCAGTACTTC
TRBJ2-7 TRBD2 TRBV29-1 . CSVEDRGEGQYF TGCAGCGTTGAAGATCGAGGGGAGGGGCAGTACTTC
TRBJ1-2 TRBD1 TRBV7-8 . CASGLGQGAGYGYTF TGTGCCAGCGGACTTGGACAGGGGGCAGGCTATGGCTACACCTTC
TRBJ1-2 . TRBV5-5 . CASSQPGWEDLYGYTF TGTGCCAGCAGCCAACCCGGTTGGGAGGATCTATATGGCTACACCTTC
TRBJ1-2 . TRBV30 once CAWTGSLYGYTF TGTGCCTGGACCGGGTCCCTCTATGGCTACACCTTC
TRBJ2-7 . TRBV19 . CASSIGDNPQYF TGTGCCAGTAGTATAGGAGACAATCCCCAGTACTTC
TRBJ1-2 . TRBV27 . CASSFGSNYGYTF TGTGCCAGCAGTTTCGGGAGTAACTATGGCTACACCTTC
TRBJ2-3 TRBD2 TRBV5-1 . CASSLGRGGQDADTQYF TGCGCCAGCAGCTTGGGGCGGGGGGGCCAAGATGCAGATACGCAGTATTTT
TRBJ1-1 . TRBV29-1 . CSSGRTEAFF TGCAGCTCTGGGCGTACTGAAGCTTTCTTT
TRBJ1-6 . TRBV5-5 . CASSPGEGIESPLHF TGTGCCAGCAGCCCCGGGGAAGGGATAGAGTCACCCCTCCACTTT
TRBJ2-7 . TRBV7-8 . CASSLVGTYEQYF TGTGCCAGCAGCTTAGTCGGGACCTACGAGCAGTACTTC
TRBJ2-1 . TRBV5-4 . CASSLDPVHNEQFF TGTGCCAGCAGCTTGGATCCGGTCCACAATGAGCAGTTCTTC
TRBJ1-1 . TRBV6-5 . CASSWGEGTEAFF TGTGCCAGCAGTTGGGGGGAGGGAACTGAAGCTTTCTTT
TRBJ1-2 . TRBV28 . CASKRDGFYGYTF TGTGCCAGCAAGCGGGACGGCTTCTATGGCTACACCTTC
TRBJ1-2 . TRBV7-9 . CASSPQGSYGYTF TGTGCCAGCAGCCCCCAGGGGAGCTATGGCTACACCTTC
TRBJ2-7 TRBD1 TRBV24-1 once CATSEPTAQGALEQYF TGTGCCACCAGTGAGCCTACAGCGCAGGGGGCGCTTGAGCAGTACTTC
TRBJ1-6 . TRBV24-1 . CATSDFIPGLCNSPLHF TGTGCCACCAGTGATTTTATCCCCGGTTTGTGTAATTCACCCCTCCACTTT
TRBJ2-7 . TRBV10-2 few CASSESRVDEQYF TGCGCCAGCAGTGAGTCGCGTGTGGACGAGCAGTACTTC
TRBJ2-5 TRBD2 TRBV5-4 . CASSLATLAGVQETQYF TGTGCCAGCAGCTTGGCCACACTAGCGGGGGTCCAAGAGACCCAGTACTTC
TRBJ1-1 . TRBV5-1 . CASSFRVDTEAFF TGCGCCAGCAGCTTCAGGGTTGACACTGAAGCTTTCTTT
TRBJ1-2 TRBD1 TRBV11-2 few CASSPLRSGTGGHYGYTF TGTGCCAGCAGCCCCCTAAGGTCGGGGACAGGGGGACACTATGGCTACACCTTC
TRBJ2-7 . TRBV21-1 . CASSSRQVKQYF TGTGCCAGCAGCAGCAGACAGGTCAAGCAGTACTTC
TRBJ1-2 TRBD1 TRBV7-2 . CASSLGQGSGGYTF TGTGCCAGCAGCCTGGGACAGGGGTCTGGTGGCTACACCTTC
TRBJ2-2 . TRBV25-1 . CASRERNTGELFF TGTGCCAGCAGAGAGAGGAACACCGGGGAGCTGTTTTTT
TRBJ1-2 TRBD1 TRBV27 . CASSPTGLNYGYTF TGTGCCAGCAGCCCGACAGGGCTTAACTATGGCTACACCTTC
TRBJ1-5 . TRBV20-1 . CSPRDQPQHF TGCAGTCCCAGGGATCAGCCCCAGCATTTT
TRBJ1-2 TRBD1 TRBV4-1 . CASSRLGQGAPYGYTF TGCGCCAGCAGCCGACTGGGACAGGGGGCTCCTTATGGCTACACCTTC
TRBJ1-4 . TRBV21-1 . CATSTGNEKLFF TGTGCCACATCCACAGGGAATGAAAAACTGTTTTTT
TRBJ1-1 TRBD1 TRBV19 . CASSVGQGNTEAFF TGTGCCAGTAGTGTAGGACAGGGGAACACTGAAGCTTTCTTT
TRBJ1-2 TRBD1 TRBV2 . CASSDKTGDYGYTF TGTGCCAGCAGCGATAAGACAGGGGATTATGGCTACACCTTC
TRBJ1-2 TRBD1 TRBV5-1 . CASSNSQGNYGYTF TGCGCCAGCAGCAATTCACAGGGGAACTATGGCTACACCTTC
TRBJ1-2 TRBD1 TRBV18 . CASSITAPPGQGDGYTF TGTGCCAGCTCCATAACCGCCCCTCCGGGACAGGGTGATGGCTACACCTTC
TRBJ2-5 . TRBV27 once CASSQGGKGWETQYF TGTGCCAGCAGTCAGGGGGGCAAGGGGTGGGAGACCCAGTACTTC
TRBJ1-1 . TRBV6-2/TRBV6-3 . CASSYVAGTEAFF TGTGCCAGCAGTTACGTTGCGGGGACTGAAGCTTTCTTT
TRBJ2-5 . TRBV18 . CASSQGVIGETQYF TGTGCCAGCTCACAGGGAGTAATAGGCGAGACCCAGTACTTC
TRBJ1-6 . TRBV12-3/TRBV12-4 . CASTGTYNSPLHF TGTGCCAGCACCGGGACCTATAATTCACCCCTCCACTTT
TRBJ2-3 TRBD2 TRBV11-3 . CASSLKRGGQDTQYF TGTGCCAGCAGCTTAAAGCGGGGGGGCCAAGATACGCAGTATTTT
TRBJ2-5 . TRBV30 . CAWSVKGGETQYF TGTGCCTGGAGTGTAAAGGGAGGAGAGACCCAGTACTTC
TRBJ2-5 TRBD2 TRBV19 . CASSIAGGQETQYF TGTGCCAGTAGTATCGCGGGGGGGCAAGAGACCCAGTACTTC
TRBJ1-2 TRBD1 TRBV6-6 . CASSLGTGGYGYTF TGTGCCAGCAGCCTTGGGACAGGGGGGTATGGCTACACCTTC
TRBJ1-2 . TRBV4-3 once CASSQVGGGALNYGYTF TGCGCCAGCAGCCAAGTAGGGGGGGGCGCATTAAACTATGGCTACACCTTC
TRBJ1-6 . TRBV28 . CASSLSGGSYNSPLHF TGTGCCAGCAGTTTATCGGGGGGGTCCTATAATTCACCCCTCCACTTT
TRBJ1-2 TRBD1 TRBV5-1 . CASSLGGTGEYGYTF TGCGCCAGCAGCTTGGGGGGGACAGGCGAATATGGCTACACCTTC
TRBJ2-6 . TRBV19 . CASSRTGGAGANVLTF TGTGCCAGTAGTCGGACCGGGGGAGCCGGGGCCAACGTCCTGACTTTC
TRBJ2-2 . TRBV6-5 . CASSYARSNTGELFF TGTGCCAGCAGTTATGCGAGGTCGAACACCGGGGAGCTGTTTTTT
TRBJ1-3 . TRBV6-6 once CASTPSSGNTIYF TGTGCCAGCACCCCTAGCTCTGGAAACACCATATATTTT
TRBJ1-2 TRBD1 TRBV6-5 . CASRPTGKTYGYTF TGTGCCAGCAGACCGACAGGGAAAACATATGGCTACACCTTC
TRBJ1-3 TRBD1 TRBV6-5 . CASNDRGYSGNTIYF TGTGCCAGCAACGACAGGGGCTACTCTGGAAACACCATATATTTT